This T cell receptor (beta chain) was documented in a study of blood T cell repertoires in COVID-19. About the study: The samples span acute and convalescent COVID-19 from the United States, Italy and Spain. Sample material is recorded as cDNA or gDNA derived from T cells, B-cell-depleted T cells, or PBMCs.

Original data processing: Reference gene primer amplification yielded estimated nucleated cell counts. The method was immunoSEQ multiplex PCR; TCRdb's version includes in-frame clones alone and lacks a portion of them. The V and J calls and clone size come from that table; D and trimming were worked out from the DNA. Among roughly 460,000 clones listed, about 87% were seen once. CDR1 LNHDA and CDR2 SQIVND come from the germline V gene (reference sequence). The CDR3 runs to 15 residues. V shed 5 bases, J shed 4 bases, and the junction held 9 bases outside the gene matches. The Seattle patients joined while their infection was active and were tracked longitudinally afterward.

The chain is built from TRBV19 and TRBJ2-7; 9 nucleotides align to TRBD1. This TCR was sampled from a man between 18 and 29 years old with COVID-19, enrolled during active disease. Sequenced material: peripheral blood. CDR3 loop: CASSPLWTGEYEQYF. The CDR3 bases are TGTGCCAGTAGTCCGTTGTGGACAGGGGAGTACGAGCAGTACTTC.